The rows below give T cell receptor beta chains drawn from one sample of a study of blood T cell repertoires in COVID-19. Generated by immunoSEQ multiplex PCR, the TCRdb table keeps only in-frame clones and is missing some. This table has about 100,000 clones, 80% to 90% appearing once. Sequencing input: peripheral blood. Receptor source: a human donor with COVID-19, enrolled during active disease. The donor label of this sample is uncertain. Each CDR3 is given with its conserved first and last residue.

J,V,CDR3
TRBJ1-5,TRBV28,CASSLGQVDNQPQHF
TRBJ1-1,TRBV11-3,CASSLDTGAEAFF
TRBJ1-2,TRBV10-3,CAISEEGGYTF
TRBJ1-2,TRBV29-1,CSVEDETGYGYTF
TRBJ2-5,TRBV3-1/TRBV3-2,CASSQGGLAGETQYF
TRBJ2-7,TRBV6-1,CASSENRENYEQYF
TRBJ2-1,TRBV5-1,CASSSGQDEQFF
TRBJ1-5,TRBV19,CASSRVSGRQGISQPQHF
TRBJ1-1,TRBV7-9,CASSLTREAFF
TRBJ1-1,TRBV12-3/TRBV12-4,CASSINRGTEAFF
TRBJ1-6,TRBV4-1,CASSHSRGGNNSPLHF
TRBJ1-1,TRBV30,CAWSSTGDTEAFF
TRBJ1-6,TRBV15,CATSSPGTGARFHNSPLHF
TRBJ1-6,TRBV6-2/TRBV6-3,CASSAGTPGTSPLHF
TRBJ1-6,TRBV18,CASSPGQYNSPLHF
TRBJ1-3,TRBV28,CASSLLLGVVGLSGNTIYF
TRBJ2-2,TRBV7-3,CASGTGGIGELFF
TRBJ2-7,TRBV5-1,CASSSGVGSAEQYF
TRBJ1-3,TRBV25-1,CASSEQGNTIYF
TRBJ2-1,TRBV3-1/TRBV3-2,CASSPGQYNEQFF
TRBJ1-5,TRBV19,CASSDRASQPQHF
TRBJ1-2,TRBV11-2,CASSLGRGLVRYGYTF
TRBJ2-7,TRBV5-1,CASRGTNDRPSYEQYF
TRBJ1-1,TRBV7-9,CASSLGEGSNTEAFF
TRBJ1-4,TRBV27,CASSFGQGALGEKLFF
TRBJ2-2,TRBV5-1,CASSWDRGVRELFF
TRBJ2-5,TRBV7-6,CASSLGLAGLETQYF
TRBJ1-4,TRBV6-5,CASTLATNEKLFF
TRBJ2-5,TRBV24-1,CATSGQEKETQYF
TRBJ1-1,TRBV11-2,CASTQTGGTEAFF
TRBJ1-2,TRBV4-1,CASSQLLGGNGYTF
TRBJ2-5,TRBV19,CASSIEKGQETQYF
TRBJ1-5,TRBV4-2,CASSQDPAGGRGQPQHF
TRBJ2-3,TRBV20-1,CSASLSGSTDTQYF
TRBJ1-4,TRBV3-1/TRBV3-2,CASNQGGANEKLFF
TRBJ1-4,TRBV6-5,CASSYLGASNEKLFF
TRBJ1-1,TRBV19,CASTPGQSVRAFF
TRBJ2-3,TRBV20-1,CSASWGGTTDTQYF
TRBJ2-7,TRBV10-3,CAISSGTSGISYEQYF
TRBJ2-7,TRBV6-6,CASSVGAEQYF
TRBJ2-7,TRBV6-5,CASSTRDREYEQYF
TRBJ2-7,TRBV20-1,CSASTGSSTYEQYF
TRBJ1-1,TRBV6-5,CASSRVSKSEAFF
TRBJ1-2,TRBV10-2,CASSGAGTEIPVGYTF
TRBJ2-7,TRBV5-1,CASSLRGTAAYYEQYF
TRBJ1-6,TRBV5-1,CASSLGGGDNSPLHF
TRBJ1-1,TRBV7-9,CASSLVWGGNTEAFF
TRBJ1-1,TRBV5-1,CASRRTGFGTEAFF
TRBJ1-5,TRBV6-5,CASSTRSDQPQHF
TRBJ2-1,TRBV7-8,CASSLDTSGSNDEQFF
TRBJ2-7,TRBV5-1,CASSLEAESYEQYF
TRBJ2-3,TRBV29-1,CSVESGGGTDTQYF
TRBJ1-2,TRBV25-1,CASTEGIQGRGYTF
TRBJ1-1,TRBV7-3,CASSLTGNTEAFF
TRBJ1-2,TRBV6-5,CATKTAVDYGYTF